A single sample gave rise to the 28 T cell receptor beta chains below, sequenced in a study of blood T cell repertoires in COVID-19 (dated by TCRdb to 2018 to 2020). Receptor amplification or capture employed the immunoSEQ multiplex PCR assay. In TCRdb, the immuneACCESS table is reduced to in-frame sequences with V and J assigned. These tables do not hold every clone; where another copy was compared, an unresolved V gene accounts for under half, and the others remain unexplained. A total of under 300,000 clones appear in this sample, roughly 90% of them only once. The top ten hold around 12% of the sample. The sample taken for sequencing was peripheral blood. The receptors originated from a woman aged 25 to 45 with COVID-19, enrolled during active disease.

The rearrangement uses TRBV5-4 and TRBJ2-3; D perhaps matches TRBD1 (5 bases). This CDR3 region has 15 residues. CDR1 and CDR2 from the germline V gene are SGHNT and YYREEE (reference sequence). V was trimmed by 0 bases and J by 0 bases, leaving 8 bases between them. Here the CDR3 DNA reads TGTGCCAGCAGCTTGGGACAGACTAGCACAGATACGCAGTATTTT. Translation: CASSLGQTSTDTQYF.

J is TRBJ2-1 and V is TRBV11-2, with TRBD2 matching 10 bases. This CDR3 spans 16 amino acids. V shed 3 bases, J shed 6 bases, and the junction held 8 bases outside the gene matches. The germline gives CDR1 SGHAT, CDR2 FQNNGV. CDR3 nucleotides: TGTGCCAGCAGCTTGGTCTTTGGGACTAGCGCCAATGAGCAGTTCTTC. Translation gives CASSLVFGTSANEQFF. The full variable domain, completed using reference TRBV11-2 and TRBJ2-1, is EAGVAQSPRYKIIEKRQSVAFWCNPISGHATLYWYQQILGQGPKLLIQFQNNGVVDDSQLPKDRFSAERLKGVDSTLKIQPAKLEDSAVYLCASSLVFGTSANEQFFGPGTRLTVL.

In this sample, this clone turned up once. The rearrangement links TRBV6-1 to TRBJ2-1, with D possibly being TRBD2 (6 bases). The germline gives CDR1 MNHNS, CDR2 SASEGT. The CDR3 length is 16 residues. Deletions cut 3 bases from V and 1 base from J, with 13 bases between. The CDR3, as DNA: TGTGCCAGCAGTGATCGGGGGAGGAGGTCCTACAATGAGCAGTTCTTC. The encoded protein is CASSDRGRRSYNEQFF.

This chain joins TRBV3-1 (or the pseudogene TRBV3-2) and TRBJ1-1; no firm D call. V lost 3 bases, J lost 1 base, and 9 bases lay in between. This CDR3 region has 14 residues. In germline, CDR1 is LGHDT, CDR2 YNNKEL (reference sequence). The CDR3 sequence is CASSQRHKNTEAFF. The CDR3 DNA reads as TGTGCCAGCAGCCAGCGACACAAGAACACTGAAGCTTTCTTT.

The chain recombines TRBV7-9 with TRBJ2-7; D gene uncertain. The CDR3 extends over 14 amino acids. Germline CDR1 SEHNR, CDR2 FQNEAQ (reference sequence). The V gene lost 5 bases and the J gene lost 5 bases, with 16 bases spanning the gap. Written as DNA, the CDR3 is TGTGCCAGCAGCCGTCCGACAAAGACCCACGAGCAGTACTTC. Protein product: CASSRPTKTHEQYF.

The chain is built from TRBV9 and TRBJ2-3, with no clear D. Germline V lookup: CDR1 SGDLS, CDR2 YYNGEE. Trimming took 4 bases from V and 3 from J, leaving 12 bases between them. This CDR3 contains 14 residues. The DNA of the CDR3 is TGTGCCAGCAGCCCCCCAGCGATAACAGATACGCAGTATTTT. It yields the protein CASSPPAITDTQYF.

There are a few counts of this clone. This chain links TRBV12-5 with TRBJ1-4; tentatively, D is TRBD1 (6 bases). Per the germline V gene, CDR1 is LGHNT and CDR2 is FRNRAP. There are 16 residues in the CDR3. Deletions cut 5 bases from V and 0 bases from J, with 13 bases between. The CDR3 DNA sequence: TGTGCTAGTGGTGCAACAGGGAGCGCAACTAATGAAAAACTGTTTTTT. Its translation: CASGATGSATNEKLFF.

This chain joins TRBV30 and TRBJ1-6; maybe TRBD1 (5 bases). V gave up 7 bases and J gave up 8 bases, with 15 bases separating them. CDR1 is GTSNPN and CDR2 is SVGIG in the germline V gene (reference sequence). The CDR3 length is 13 residues. This CDR3 reads CAFRAPPDSPLHF. In DNA, the CDR3 is TGTGCCTTCAGGGCCCCTCCTGATTCACCCCTCCACTTT.

The gene calls are TRBV30 and TRBJ2-5; D gene uncertain. This CDR3 is 13 amino acids long. CDR1 GTSNPN and CDR2 SVGIG come from the germline V gene (reference sequence). Deletions cut 0 bases from V and 3 bases from J, with 8 bases between. CDR3: CAWSVDAEETQYF. The CDR3 nucleotides are TGTGCCTGGAGTGTTGACGCGGAAGAGACCCAGTACTTC.

On this clone: One junction end does not reproduce the germline sequence, and a read error may be involved. The chain links TRBV11-2 to TRBJ2-7; D ambiguous. The germline gives CDR1 SGHAT, CDR2 FQNNGV. The CDR3 runs 12 residues. CDR3 DNA: TGTGCCAGCAACTTAGATTTAAGTCTTCAGATCTTC. Translated: CASNLDLSLQIF.

The chain recombines TRBV24-1 with TRBJ1-6, with D perhaps matching TRBD1 (5 bases). The V end lost 7 bases, the J end lost 4 bases, and 7 bases lay between the germline ends. This CDR3 spans 13 amino acids. Germline V gene sequence: CDR1 KGHDR, CDR2 SFDVKD. The DNA for the CDR3 is TGTGCCACCAGAGCAGGGTATAATTCACCCCTCCACTTT. Amino acids: CATRAGYNSPLHF.

The chain combines TRBV2 with TRBJ1-6; 7 positions agree with TRBD1. The germline V gene has CDR1 SNHLY and CDR2 FYNNEI. J gave up 7 bases and V 6 bases, and 9 bases lay outside the gene matches. The length of the CDR3 is 15 residues. The DNA for the CDR3 is TGTGCCAGCAGCGCCTCGGGACAGCTCAATTCACCCCTCCACTTT. Encoded protein: CASSASGQLNSPLHF.

The gene calls are TRBV19 and TRBJ2-7, with 8 bases fitting TRBD1. The CDR3 spans 14 residues. CDR1 is LNHDA, CDR2 SQIVND, per germline (reference sequence). Losses at the gene ends were 5 bases for V and 5 bases for J; bases not matched to a gene: 8. CDR3 in amino acids: CASSHGTGFHEQYF. The CDR3 bases are TGTGCCAGTAGTCACGGGACAGGTTTCCACGAGCAGTACTTC.

The chain carries TRBV5-6 and TRBJ2-1; the match to TRBD2 covers 11 bases. The CDR3 is made up of 17 amino acids. The J segment lost 7 bases and the V segment lost 3 bases, leaving 12 bases of the junction unmatched. Germline CDR1 is SGHDT and CDR2 is YYEEEE. The DNA for the CDR3 is TGTGCCAGCAGCTATGAGAAGGTAGCGGGGGGGCGTAATGAGCAGTTCTTC. Protein sequence: CASSYEKVAGGRNEQFF.

The chain has TRBV11-2 and TRBJ2-2, with D possibly TRBD1 on 5 matching bases. The CDR3 runs to 16 residues. The V gene's germline CDR1 is SGHAT and CDR2 FQNNGV. V was cut by 1 base and J by 0 bases, with 9 bases left in between. The CDR3 spells CASSLGPGTNTGELFF. The CDR3, as DNA: TGTGCCAGCAGCTTAGGTCCAGGGACGAACACCGGGGAGCTGTTTTTT.

This chain uses TRBV7-7 with TRBJ2-1; perhaps TRBD2 as D (7 bases). Germline V gene sequence: CDR1 SSHAT, CDR2 FNYEAQ (reference sequence). The CDR3 has 15 amino acids. Trimming took off 6 bases at V and 4 bases at J, with 16 bases between the two ends. This chain's CDR3 is CASSPGAGAYNEQFF. In DNA form, the CDR3 reads TGTGCCAGCAGTCCGGGCGCGGGGGCTTACAATGAGCAGTTCTTC.

V usage is TRBV27 and J usage is TRBJ2-4; D uncertain. V lost 5 bases and J 7 bases, leaving 9 bases between the germline ends. Germline CDR1 reads MNHEY; CDR2 reads SMNVEV (reference sequence). The CDR3 has 12 residues. CDR3 DNA: TGTGCCAGCAGTCCCCGCGGCAACATTCAGTACTTC. Protein sequence: CASSPRGNIQYF.

The chain recombines TRBV7-8 with TRBJ2-5, with 13 bases identical to TRBD2. CDR3 length equals 18 residues. Germline V lookup: CDR1 SGHVS, CDR2 FQNEAQ. V gave up 5 bases and J gave up 5 bases; unmatched junction bases: 14. CDR3 in DNA: TGTGCCAGCAGCGGCGGGACTAGCGGGGATTACACGGGTGAGACCCAGTACTTC. It specifies CASSGGTSGDYTGETQYF.

This sequence joins TRBV19 and TRBJ1-1, with 7 bases lining up with TRBD1. J was trimmed by 0 bases and V by 5 bases; bases with no gene match: 3. The CDR3 loop spans 14 amino acids. Germline-derived CDR1 and CDR2 are LNHDA and SQIVND (reference sequence). The CDR3 region has the DNA TGTGCCAGTAGTCCACAGGGGATGAACACTGAAGCTTTCTTT. Amino acid sequence: CASSPQGMNTEAFF.

The V gene is TRBV29-1, the J gene TRBJ2-2, with a possible D match to TRBD1 (5 bases). V was shortened by 6 bases and J by 0 bases, with 8 bases between the two germline ends. From germline, CDR1 is SQVTM and CDR2 ANQGSEA. The CDR3 has 13 amino acids. In nucleotides, the CDR3 is TGCAGCGTCAGACAGACGAACACCGGGGAGCTGTTTTTT. As protein: CSVRQTNTGELFF.

This clone was seen just once. The rearrangement links TRBV7-8 to TRBJ2-3, with 7 bases matching TRBD2. V trimming: 5 bases; J trimming: 2 bases; junction bases outside the gene matches: 7. Germline CDR1 SGHVS, CDR2 FQNEAQ. The CDR3 loop spans 15 amino acids. The CDR3 DNA sequence: TGTGCCAGCAGCCACAGCGGGACCTACACAGATACGCAGTATTTT. It is translated as CASSHSGTYTDTQYF.

This chain links TRBV11-3 with TRBJ2-5, with 7 bases aligning to TRBD1. The CDR3 has 15 amino acids. From germline, CDR1 is SGHNT and CDR2 YENEEA. V trimming: 2 bases; J trimming: 1 base; junction bases outside the gene matches: 4. The CDR3: CASSLMGQLQETQYF. The CDR3 nucleotides read TGTGCCAGCAGCTTAATGGGACAGCTCCAAGAGACCCAGTACTTC.

This chain connects TRBV6-2 or TRBV6-3 to TRBJ2-1; 15 bases are shared with TRBD2. Germline V gene sequence: CDR1 MNHEY, CDR2 SVGEGT. This CDR3 is 19 amino acids long. V was clipped by 6 bases and J by 0 bases; unmatched bases: 9. CDR3 protein: CASSLRTSGGGRSYNEQFF. For the CDR3, the DNA is TGTGCCAGCAGCCTCCGGACTAGCGGGGGGGGCCGCTCCTACAATGAGCAGTTCTTC.

The rearrangement uses TRBV6-5 and TRBJ2-1; the D gene is possibly TRBD2 (5 bases). The CDR3 length is 15 residues. The ends were cut back, 5 bases at V and 4 bases at J, with 15 bases in the middle. Germline V lookup: CDR1 MNHEY, CDR2 SVGAGI. CDR3 loop: CASSQNHGVYNEQFF. In DNA form, the CDR3 reads TGTGCCAGCAGTCAGAATCACGGGGTATACAATGAGCAGTTCTTC.

The rearrangement uses TRBV27 and TRBJ2-1, with TRBD2 matching 13 bases. The CDR3 covers 15 residues. Germline trimming cut 5 bases from V and 7 bases from J; bases unmatched to any gene: 5. CDR1 MNHEY and CDR2 SMNVEV come from the germline V gene (reference sequence). The CDR3 DNA reads TGTGCCAGCAGTGGGGGACTAGCGGGGATGAATGAGCAGTTCTTC. Residues: CASSGGLAGMNEQFF.

The chain is built from TRBV29-1 and TRBJ1-1, with D maybe TRBD1 (6 bases). Germline CDR1 SQVTM, CDR2 ANQGSEA. V lost 6 bases to trimming and J lost 1 base, with 9 bases between them. CDR3 length: 12 residues. As DNA, the CDR3 is TGCAGCGTAGCGACAGGGAACACTGAAGCTTTCTTT. It yields the protein CSVATGNTEAFF.

The chain recombines TRBV30 with TRBJ2-2; unclear D gene. V lost 0 bases and J lost 3, with 5 bases in between. The CDR3 sequence is 13 residues long. Germline lookup yields CDR1 GTSNPN and CDR2 SVGIG (reference sequence). The CDR3 nucleotides are TGTGCCTGGAGTGTCTCCGACACCGGGGAGCTGTTTTTT. This gives the protein CAWSVSDTGELFF.

This chain joins TRBV4-2 and TRBJ1-5; D is possibly TRBD1 (6 bases). V lost 0 bases and J 10 bases, leaving 16 bases between the germline ends. Germline V CDR1 and CDR2: LGHNA, YNFKEQ. CDR3 length: 15 amino acids. As DNA, the CDR3 is TGTGCCAGCAGCCAAGATCTGTGGGCAGGGGAACCCCAGCATTTT. Residues: CASSQDLWAGEPQHF.